The clone carrying this TCR beta chain was counted at least ten times. Its antigen is undetermined. Building the TCR beta libraries relied on iRepertoire HTBI primers, and CDR3 regions underwent Arm-PCR. TCRdb passed the multiplex PCR reads through MiXCR, listing each CDR3 protein once. Here the sample spans 600,000 to 850,000 distinct CDR3 sequences, around 30% being singletons. The data stem from a study of regulatory T cells in long-lasting Graves disease. Overall study: Graves' disease counted as persistent after over 5 years of antithyroid drugs with positive TSH receptor antibodies.

Time point reported: persistent/refractory GD, antithyroid drugs over 5 years with positive TRAb. The TCR library used RNA extracted from PBMCs. Tubes containing EDTA received 8 to 9.5 milliliters of drawn peripheral blood. Whole-study findings and limits: Patients with persistent Graves' had lower TCR diversity than newly diagnosed patients.

The receptor was derived from a female donor with Graves disease. This specimen consisted of peripheral blood mononuclear cells (PBMCs), obtained when the disease was refractory, from a patient treated with antithyroid drugs.

The chain's CDR3 is CASSYTPRGNGYTF. The CDR3 region has the DNA TGTGCCAGCAGTTACACCCCCCGGGGAAATGGCTACACCTTC. The chain couples TRBV6-2 or TRBV6-3 to TRBJ1-2; D unresolved. The CDR3 has 14 residues. Germline V gene data show CDR1 as MNHEY and CDR2 as SVGEGT. Trimming took off 2 bases at V and 6 bases at J, with 13 bases between the two ends.